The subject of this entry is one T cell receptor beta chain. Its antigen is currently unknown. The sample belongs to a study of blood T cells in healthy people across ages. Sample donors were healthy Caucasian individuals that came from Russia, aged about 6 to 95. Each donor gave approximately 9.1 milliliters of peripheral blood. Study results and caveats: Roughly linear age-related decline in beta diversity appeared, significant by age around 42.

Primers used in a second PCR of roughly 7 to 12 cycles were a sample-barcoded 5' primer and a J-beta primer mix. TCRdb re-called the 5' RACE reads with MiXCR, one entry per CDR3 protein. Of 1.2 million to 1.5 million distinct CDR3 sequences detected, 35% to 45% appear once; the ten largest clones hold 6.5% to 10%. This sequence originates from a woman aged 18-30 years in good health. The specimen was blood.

The CDR3 here is CASSHRDRGLNEQYF. CDR3 nucleotide sequence: TGTGCCAGCAGCCACCGGGACAGGGGGCTTAATGAGCAGTACTTC. This chain uses TRBV13 with TRBJ2-7; 12 bases are shared with TRBD1. Germline trimming cut 5 bases from V and 7 bases from J; bases unmatched to any gene: 9. The CDR3 extends over 15 amino acids. Germline V CDR1 and CDR2: PRHDT, FYEKMQ (reference sequence).